The present entry profiles one T cell receptor beta chain with its context. Each sample had about 10^5 TCR templates assayed. TCRdb's table, derived via immunoSEQ multiplex PCR, lists solely in-frame clones and lacks some. The data hold approximately 97,000 clones, with about 93% observed a single time. The data are from a study of siplizumab effects on memory and regulatory T cells. CDR3 length equals 11 residues. The origin of this receptor is a human donor in good health. Material for sequencing was CD4+ T cells sorted from blood. The genes are TRBV21-1 and TRBJ2-3; the table's D call of TRBD2 was not tested on the DNA. TRBV21-1 is classified as a pseudogene. CDR3: CASSMRGGQYF. In nucleotides, the CDR3 is TGTGCCAGCAGTATGCGGGGCGGGCAGTATTTT.